These 13 T cell receptor beta chains originate from one sample sequenced in a study of PD-1 blockade in classical Hodgkin lymphoma. All patients experienced relapse after autologous stem cell transplantation, and brentuximab vedotin exposure was variable. Data came from immunoSEQ multiplex PCR; TCRdb stores just in-frame clones and leaves some out. In the table there are around 65,000 clones, around 89% of which are singletons. Sample: peripheral blood mononuclear cells (PBMCs), taken at baseline. The receptors derive from a human donor with classical Hodgkin lymphoma.

This chain links TRBV18 with TRBJ2-5, with D tentatively TRBD1 (5 bases). The CDR3 covers 15 residues. The V end lost 0 bases, the J end lost 2 bases, and 10 bases lay between the germline ends. In germline, CDR1 is KGHSH, CDR2 LQKENI. CDR3: CASSPPLGAQETQYF. DNA for the CDR3: TGTGCCAGCTCACCACCGTTAGGGGCTCAAGAGACCCAGTACTTC. Full variable domain (missing parts from reference TRBV18 and TRBJ2-5): NAGVMQNPRHLVRRRGQEARLRCSPMKGHSHVYWYRQLPEEGLKFMVYLQKENIIDESGMPKERFSAEFPKEGPSILRIQQVVRGDSAAYFCASSPPLGAQETQYFGPGTRLLVL.

A single count supports this clone. This chain joins TRBV28 and TRBJ1-5, with no clear D. Germline V gives CDR1 MDHEN, CDR2 SYDVKM. The V end lost 3 bases, the J end lost 3 bases, and 3 bases lay between the germline ends. The CDR3 runs 12 residues. In DNA form, the CDR3 reads TGTGCCAGCAGTTTCCACAATCAGCCCCAGCATTTT. Translating it yields CASSFHNQPQHF. Filled out from reference TRBV28 and TRBJ1-5, the complete variable domain reads DVKVTQSSRYLVKRTGEKVFLECVQDMDHENMFWYRQDPGLGLRLIYFSYDVKMKEKGDIPEGYSVSREKKERFSLILESASTNQTSMYLCASSFHNQPQHFGDGTRLSIL.

This chain connects TRBV7-8 to TRBJ2-7; TRBD1 might be the D (6 bases). There are 11 residues in the CDR3. V was trimmed by 1 base and J by 10 bases, leaving 8 bases between them. CDR1 is SGHVS and CDR2 is FQNEAQ in the germline V gene. This CDR3 is CASSLGTAQYF. The CDR3 DNA reads as TGTGCCAGCAGCTTAGGGACAGCTCAGTACTTC.

The gene calls are TRBV4-2 and TRBJ2-7; either TRBD1 or TRBD2 may fit D (5 bases each). The germline V gene has CDR1 LGHNA and CDR2 YNFKEQ. The CDR3 spans 14 residues. V lost 4 bases and J lost 6, with 16 bases in between. The CDR3 loop reads CASSPIGTRGEQYF. The CDR3 coding sequence is TGTGCCAGCAGCCCGATAGGGACCCGGGGCGAGCAGTACTTC.

The J gene is TRBJ2-1, the V gene TRBV19, with 10 bases that match TRBD2. This CDR3 comprises 16 residues. Trimming at V came to 6 bases and at J to 7 bases, leaving 12 bases not matched to a gene. In germline, CDR1 is LNHDA, CDR2 SQIVND (reference sequence). The CDR3 nucleotides are TGTGCCAGTAGAGGCGTAGCGGGGGGTGGAGGAAATGAGCAGTTCTTC. As protein: CASRGVAGGGGNEQFF.

The chain employs TRBV5-4 and TRBJ1-1, with unresolved D. Germline lookup yields CDR1 SGHNT and CDR2 YYREEE (reference sequence). V gave up 5 bases and J gave up 1 base, with 15 bases separating them. This CDR3 spans 15 amino acids. The CDR3 is CASSPWVTGNTEAFF. As DNA, the CDR3 is TGTGCCAGCAGTCCTTGGGTAACGGGGAACACTGAAGCTTTCTTT.

This chain connects TRBV2 to TRBJ2-5; 9 bases map to TRBD1. J was trimmed by 5 bases and V by 8 bases; bases with no gene match: 6. The germline V gene encodes CDR1 SNHLY and CDR2 FYNNEI. CDR3 length: 13 residues. The CDR3 protein is CASPEGTGETQYF. Here the CDR3 DNA reads TGTGCCAGCCCCGAGGGGACAGGGGAGACCCAGTACTTC.

The J gene is TRBJ1-4, the V gene TRBV15; D remains unclear. The germline V gene has CDR1 LNHNV and CDR2 YYDKDF (reference sequence). V was pared by 1 base and J by 0 bases, with 9 bases between. This CDR3 comprises 16 residues. The CDR3 DNA sequence: TGTGCCACCAGCAGAGTCCTCGGGGCAACTAATGAAAAACTGTTTTTT. The encoded protein is CATSRVLGATNEKLFF.

The rearrangement uses TRBV19 and TRBJ1-5; D is unresolved. The CDR3 runs 15 residues. The germline CDR1 and CDR2 sequences are LNHDA and SQIVND (reference sequence). The ends were cut back, 2 bases at V and 0 bases at J, with 8 bases in the middle. CDR3 residues: CASSIQEYSNQPQHF. CDR3 coding DNA: TGTGCCAGTAGTATACAGGAATATAGCAATCAGCCCCAGCATTTT.

The chain links TRBV2 to TRBJ2-1, with D possibly called TRBD1 or TRBD2 (5 bases each). The CDR3 has 16 residues. Germline V gives CDR1 SNHLY, CDR2 FYNNEI. V shed 7 bases and J shed 1 base, with 17 bases lying between them. CDR3 loop: CASIRGWGRSYNEQFF. The CDR3 DNA follows: TGTGCCAGCATACGGGGCTGGGGTAGATCCTACAATGAGCAGTTCTTC.

V and J are TRBV7-2 and TRBJ2-1, with unresolved D. V was cut by 1 base and J by 5 bases, with 6 bases left in between. In germline, CDR1 is SGHTA, CDR2 FQGNSA. The CDR3 is 13 residues long. The CDR3 loop is CASSLVSDNEQFF. The CDR3 DNA reads as TGTGCCAGCAGCTTAGTTTCGGACAATGAGCAGTTCTTC.

The V and J genes are TRBV7-6 and TRBJ2-2, with D hard to call. Germline CDR1 is SGHVS and CDR2 is FNYEAQ. The CDR3 spans 13 residues. The V end was cut by 9 bases, the J end by 0 bases, with 8 bases between. As DNA, the CDR3 is TGTGCCAGTTCGGCTCCGAACACCGGGGAGCTGTTTTTT. Translation gives CASSAPNTGELFF.

The chain is built from TRBV4-2 and TRBJ2-2; D is uncertain. Germline-derived CDR1 and CDR2 are LGHNA and YNFKEQ. CDR3 length: 16 amino acids. Trimming removed 0 bases from V and 3 bases from J, with 11 bases in between. The CDR3 region has the DNA TGTGCCAGCAGCCAAGAAATTGGGTTATACACCGGGGAGCTGTTTTTT. This sequence encodes CASSQEIGLYTGELFF.